The 14 T cell receptor beta chains given below trace back to one sample, sequenced in a study of cytomegalovirus exposure and HLA in healthy donors. TCRdb's table, derived via immunoSEQ multiplex PCR, lists solely in-frame clones and lacks some. Seen here are approximately 210,000 clones, around 86% observed once, and the top ten hold roughly 1.5%. The sample taken for sequencing was PBMCs. The source is a woman aged 18-29 years in good health and CMV-seronegative.

The J gene is TRBJ2-1, the V gene TRBV9; TRBD1 might be the D (5 bases). There are 16 residues in the CDR3. Between the trimmed V and J ends, which lost 4 bases and 4 bases, there was a span of 18 bases. In germline, CDR1 is SGDLS, CDR2 YYNGEE. The CDR3 DNA reads as TGTGCCAGCAGCCCACAAGACAGCACCCTATACAATGAGCAGTTCTTC. The encoded protein is CASSPQDSTLYNEQFF.

V usage is TRBV6-5 and J usage is TRBJ1-4; a possible D gene is TRBD1 (6 bases). The CDR3 totals 14 residues. The germline V gene has CDR1 MNHEY and CDR2 SVGAGI. The ends were cut back, 2 bases at V and 7 bases at J, with 11 bases in the middle. DNA of the CDR3: TGTGCCAGCAGTTACACAGGGTTCGTTGAAAAACTGTTTTTT. This codes for CASSYTGFVEKLFF.

The chain combines TRBV7-6 with TRBJ1-1; 7 bases line up with TRBD1. V dropped 5 bases and J dropped 0; count of bases not matched to a gene: 6. The CDR3 is 15 amino acids. The germline V gene has CDR1 SGHVS and CDR2 FNYEAQ. In DNA, the CDR3 is TGTGCCAGCAGCCACAAACAGGGGTTGAACACTGAAGCTTTCTTT. This gives the protein CASSHKQGLNTEAFF.

The chain is built from TRBV6-5 and TRBJ2-5; 8 bases are a match to TRBD1. CDR1 and CDR2 (germline): MNHEY, SVGAGI. The CDR3 spans 16 residues. The V and J ends lost 2 bases and 4 bases, in that order; junction bases with no gene match: 9. As DNA, the CDR3 is TGTGCCAGCAGTTACGCCGACAGGGGCGGATCAGAGACCCAGTACTTC. It codes for CASSYADRGGSETQYF.

V is TRBV27 and J is TRBJ2-2; 9 bases are shared with TRBD1. The CDR3 totals 12 residues. The germline V gene encodes CDR1 MNHEY and CDR2 SMNVEV (reference sequence). Losses at the gene ends were 4 bases for V and 14 bases for J; bases not matched to a gene: 5. In DNA, the CDR3 is TGTGCCAGCAGTTCCATGGACAGGGGTCTGTTTTTT. Amino acid sequence: CASSSMDRGLFF.

The J gene is TRBJ2-3, the V gene TRBV5-6; D gene ambiguous. The V and J ends lost 4 bases and 2 bases respectively, with 8 bases between them. The germline V gene encodes CDR1 SGHDT and CDR2 YYEEEE. The CDR3 covers 13 residues. CDR3 residues: CASSLKSTDTQYF. The DNA for the CDR3 is TGTGCCAGCAGCCTAAAATCCACAGATACGCAGTATTTT. Variable domain in full (rest from reference TRBV5-6 and TRBJ2-3): DAGVTQSPTHLIKTRGQQVTLRCSPKSGHDTVSWYQQALGQGPQFIFQYYEEEERQRGNFPDRFSGHQFPNYSSELNVNALLLGDSALYLCASSLKSTDTQYFGPGTRLTVL.

The chain links TRBV5-1 to TRBJ1-2, with 7 bases fitting TRBD1. CDR1 is SGHRS and CDR2 is YFSETQ in the germline V gene. The J segment lost 10 bases and the V segment lost 0 bases, leaving 9 bases of the junction unmatched. The CDR3 is 14 residues long. The CDR3 reads CASSLGGTAHDYTF. In DNA, the CDR3 is TGCGCCAGCAGCTTGGGGGGGACAGCCCATGACTACACCTTC.

The chain carries TRBV20-1 and TRBJ2-7; TRBD2 might be the D (5 bases). Per the germline V gene, CDR1 is DFQATT and CDR2 is SNEGSKA (reference sequence). V shed 5 bases and J shed 6 bases, with 11 bases lying between them. This CDR3 spans 11 amino acids. CDR3 region: CSAALDREQYF. The CDR3 coding sequence is TGCAGTGCTGCACTAGACCGCGAGCAGTACTTC.

The rearrangement links TRBV6-1 to TRBJ2-1; 10 nucleotides line up with TRBD2. Trimming at V came to 6 bases and at J to 6 bases, leaving 8 bases not matched to a gene. The CDR3 is 15 amino acids. Germline CDR1 and CDR2: MNHNS and SASEGT. The CDR3: CASSPLAGPSNEQFF. CDR3 DNA sequence: TGTGCCAGCAGCCCACTAGCGGGGCCTAGCAATGAGCAGTTCTTC.

The chain joins TRBV6-4 to TRBJ2-7; 11 nucleotides match TRBD2. This CDR3 is built from 14 residues. Germline V lookup: CDR1 MRHNA, CDR2 SNTAGT. The V and J ends lost 4 bases and 3 bases, in that order; junction bases with no gene match: 2. CDR3 residues: CASSVTSGSYEQYF. For the CDR3, the DNA is TGTGCCAGCAGTGTTACTAGCGGGAGCTACGAGCAGTACTTC.

The chain employs TRBV5-1 and TRBJ1-2; 9 bases agree with TRBD1. From germline, CDR1 is SGHRS and CDR2 YFSETQ. Trimming removed 3 bases from V and 4 bases from J; junction bases left unmatched: 7. CDR3 length: 15 residues. CDR3 region: CASSSRTGVVYGYTF. The CDR3 bases are TGCGCCAGCAGCTCCAGGACAGGGGTGGTCTATGGCTACACCTTC.

The V call is TRBV27, the J call TRBJ2-7; the D is unclear. CDR1 is MNHEY, CDR2 SMNVEV, per germline (reference sequence). The CDR3 totals 13 residues. Trimming removed 7 bases from V and 3 bases from J, with 13 bases in between. In DNA form, the CDR3 reads TGTGCCAGCACCTCGAGTCCGGTCTACGAGCAGTACTTC. Its translation: CASTSSPVYEQYF.

The chain recombines TRBV9 with TRBJ1-1; no reliable D call. CDR3 length equals 13 residues. The V gene's germline CDR1 is SGDLS and CDR2 YYNGEE. V was cut by 0 bases and J by 4 bases, with 7 bases left in between. The CDR3 is CASSVVSVTEAFF. The CDR3 DNA is TGTGCCAGCAGCGTAGTGTCAGTCACTGAAGCTTTCTTT.

The chain is built from TRBV9 and TRBJ1-1; TRBD1 might be the D (6 bases). Germline loops: CDR1 SGDLS, CDR2 YYNGEE. V was pared by 4 bases and J by 6 bases, with 19 bases between. This CDR3 is 15 amino acids long. Here the CDR3 reads CASSPASGGPAEAFF. CDR3 DNA sequence: TGTGCCAGCAGCCCCGCGTCCGGGGGGCCCGCTGAAGCTTTCTTT.